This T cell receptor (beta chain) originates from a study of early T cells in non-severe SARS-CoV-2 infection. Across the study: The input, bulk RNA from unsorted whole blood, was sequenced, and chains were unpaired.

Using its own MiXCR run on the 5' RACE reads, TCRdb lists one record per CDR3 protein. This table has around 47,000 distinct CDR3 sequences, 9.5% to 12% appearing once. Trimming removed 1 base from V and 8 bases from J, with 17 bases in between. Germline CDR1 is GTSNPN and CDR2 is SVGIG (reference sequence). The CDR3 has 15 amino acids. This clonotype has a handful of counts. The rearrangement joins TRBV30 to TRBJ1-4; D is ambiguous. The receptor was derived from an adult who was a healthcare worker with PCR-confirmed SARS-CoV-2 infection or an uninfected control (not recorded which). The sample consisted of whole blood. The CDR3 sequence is CAWSDGQTIAEKLFF. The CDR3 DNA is TGTGCCTGGAGTGACGGGCAGACAATAGCAGAAAAACTGTTTTTT.